This T cell receptor beta chain was observed in a study of technical replicates of blood from a few donors. This table comes from immunoSEQ multiplex PCR, and its TCRdb copy is limited to in-frame clones, with some not included. The table includes under 85,000 clones, 90% to 95% detected once. This clone occurred a few times. Germline V CDR1 and CDR2: SNHLY, FYNNEI. This CDR3 spans 14 amino acids. The V and J ends lost 5 bases and 4 bases, in that order; junction bases with no gene match: 8. The TCR sequence derives from a human donor in good health. The chain combines TRBV2 with TRBJ2-7; 7 bases are shared with TRBD2. Specimen: T cells isolated from PBMCs. DNA for the CDR3: TGTGCCAGCAGTAACAGACTAGCTGATTACGAGCAGTACTTC. Its protein product is CASSNRLADYEQYF.